Presented here are 5 T cell receptor beta chains from one specimen sequenced in a study of T-cell reconstitution after alpha-beta-depleted transplantation in children. Library preparation (for TCRbeta) was performed with unique molecular identifiers. TCRdb fed the PCR reads into MiXCR, producing one record per CDR3 protein. The table lists a few hundred thousand distinct CDR3 sequences, over 9.5% of them singletons. The sample was PBMCs, taken before TCRalphabeta/CD19-depleted stem cell transplant. The origin of the receptors is a boy less than two years old with acute myeloid leukemia, due to receive a stem cell transplant.

This clonotype was recorded many times. The chain combines TRBV4-3 with TRBJ2-3, with D maybe TRBD2 (5 bases). The CDR3 extends over 16 amino acids. CDR1 and CDR2 (germline): LGHNA, YSLEER. V lost 0 bases and J 0 bases, leaving 10 bases between the germline ends. The CDR3: CASSQESSFSTDTQYF. The CDR3 coding sequence is TGCGCCAGCAGCCAAGAGTCTAGCTTCAGCACAGATACGCAGTATTTT.

Comment on this clonotype: Just one base apart from a much larger clone, this may be a read error. The chain carries TRBV4-3 and TRBJ1-4; maybe TRBD1 (5 bases). There are 15 residues in the CDR3. Germline CDR1 is LGHNA and CDR2 is YSLEER. The chain's CDR3 is CASRQDWTRNEKLFF. The CDR3 DNA sequence: TGCGCCAGCAGGCAAGATTGGACAAGGAATGAAAAACTGTTTTTT.

The chain recombines TRBV19 with TRBJ2-2, with 7 bases identical to TRBD2. CDR3 size: 16 residues. Germline assignment: CDR1 LNHDA and CDR2 SQIVND (reference sequence). V lost 5 bases, J lost 7 bases, and 13 bases stayed unmatched. CDR3 bases: TGTGCCAGTAGTCGCACCAGCGGGATTGGGGGCGGGGAGCTGTTTTTT. Its protein product is CASSRTSGIGGGELFF.

This clonotype was seen a few times. The chain recombines TRBV20-1 with TRBJ2-7; a weak D match, TRBD2 (6 bases). Germline V CDR1 and CDR2: DFQATT, SNEGSKA (reference sequence). The CDR3 has 17 residues. Trimming pared 0 bases from V and 7 bases from J, leaving 25 bases between. The CDR3 region has the DNA TGCAGTGCTAGAGATTTGCAGTCTGGAGCCCGGAGGGTGGAGCAGTACTTC. This gives the protein CSARDLQSGARRVEQYF.

CDR3 sequence reads: CATRGGLEQFF. CDR3 nucleotide sequence: TGTGCCACTCGGGGCGGTCTTGAGCAGTTCTTC. J is TRBJ2-1 and V is TRBV19; tentatively, D is TRBD1 or TRBD2 (5 bases each). Per the germline V gene, CDR1 is LNHDA and CDR2 is SQIVND (reference sequence). The CDR3 is 11 residues long. The ends were cut back, 10 bases at V and 9 bases at J, with 13 bases in the middle.